The clone carrying this T cell receptor (beta chain) came up many times. Thyroid surgery was preceded by no treatment in any patient. The sample is drawn from a study of metastatic and nonmetastatic thyroid tumors. Losses at the gene ends were 0 bases for V and 8 bases for J; bases not matched to a gene: 12. The V gene's germline CDR1 is MGHRA and CDR2 YSYEKL. The CDR3 covers 17 residues. TCRdb re-called the PCR reads via MiXCR. Counted here are tens of thousands of clones, less than 20% occurring once; the ten biggest clones make up about 20%. This chain connects TRBV4-1 to TRBJ2-1, with TRBD2 matching over 8 bases. Source material: blood. The TCR sequence derives from a female donor with papillary thyroid cancer or a benign thyroid nodule (not recorded which). Some clones in this sample may be carry-over from other donors' samples. This CDR3 reads CASSQEGLGLAGHEQFF. DNA of the CDR3: TGCGCCAGCAGCCAAGAAGGACTAGGACTAGCAGGTCATGAGCAGTTCTTC.